Detailed here is one TCR beta chain. The data were taken from a study of blood T cell repertoires in COVID-19. Seattle researchers signed up patients amid active infection and tracked them longitudinally. Trimming removed 5 bases at V and 6 bases at J, with 13 bases between. The CDR3 runs to 13 residues. CDR1 and CDR2 from the germline V gene are SNHLY and FYNNEI. TCRdb keeps only in-frame clones here, not all; method: immunoSEQ multiplex PCR. The sample holds almost 350,000 clones, roughly 89% seen once. The sample taken for sequencing was peripheral blood. This TCR came from a woman aged 55-70 years with COVID-19, enrolled during active disease. V and J are TRBV2 and TRBJ1-2; weak D call: TRBD1 (5 bases). CDR3 protein: CASSPWQGDGYTF. DNA of the CDR3: TGTGCCAGCAGTCCCTGGCAGGGCGATGGCTACACCTTC.